The 21 T cell receptor beta chains in this list originate from one sample, sequenced in a study of T cell repertoires in cytomegalovirus infection. No antigen has been identified for these receptors. MiXCR, applied by TCRdb to the reads, yields one record per CDR3 protein. The repertoire includes a few hundred thousand distinct CDR3 sequences, approximately 40% of them detected once, and roughly 50% sits in the top ten. The input for sequencing was cultured PBMCs, taken from culture after CMV antigen stimulation. The receptors here all came from a human donor in good health (CMV status not recorded). Some clones in this sample may be carry-over from other donors' samples.

A word on this clonotype: Since the CDR3 does not end with the conserved phenylalanine or tryptophan, this likely comes from a read error. V gene TRBV12-3 or TRBV12-4 combines with J gene TRBJ2-7, with D perhaps matching TRBD1 or TRBD2 (7 bases each). CDR3 size: 15 residues. Trimming stripped 5 bases from V and 1 base from J, with 15 bases between. The chain's CDR3 is CASSTTGEGSYEQYL. The CDR3 bases are TGTGCCAGCAGTACCACAGGGGAGGGGTCCTACGAGCAGTACTTG.

V is TRBV5-1 and J is TRBJ2-7, with 11 positions matching TRBD1. Germline lookup yields CDR1 SGHRS and CDR2 YFSETQ. Trimming took 0 bases from V and 7 from J; bases not matched to a gene: 6. The CDR3 runs to 15 residues. CDR3 DNA sequence: TGCGCCAGCAGCTTGGTTGGACAGGGGGCAGGGGAGCAGTACTTC. Protein: CASSLVGQGAGEQYF.

There are a few counts of this clonotype. The chain joins TRBV7-9 to TRBJ2-5, with D possibly TRBD2 on 5 matching bases. The germline gives CDR1 SEHNR, CDR2 FQNEAQ (reference sequence). The CDR3 contains 14 residues. Between the trimmed V and J ends, which lost 5 bases and 5 bases, there was a span of 15 bases. In nucleotides, the CDR3 is TGTGCCAGCAGCCCCACTAGGGCCGGCGAGACCCAGTACTTC. Residues: CASSPTRAGETQYF. Full variable domain (missing parts from reference TRBV7-9 and TRBJ2-5): DTGVSQNPRHKITKRGQNVTFRCDPISEHNRLYWYRQTLGQGPEFLTYFQNEAQLEKSRLLSDRFSAERPKGSFSTLEIQRTEQGDSAMYLCASSPTRAGETQYFGPGTRLLVL.

This clonotype was picked up a small number of times. The chain is built from TRBV11-2 and TRBJ1-1, with TRBD1 identical over 10 bases. V lost 7 bases and J lost 4; bases outside the gene matches: 6. CDR3 length equals 14 residues. Looked up from germline, CDR1 is SGHAT and CDR2 is FQNNGV. This CDR3 reads CASTLTGGFTEAFF. DNA of the CDR3: TGTGCCAGCACCCTGACAGGGGGCTTCACTGAAGCTTTCTTT.

The chain combines TRBV20-1 with TRBJ2-1; 14 bases map to TRBD2. The CDR3 covers 16 residues. The J segment lost 6 bases and the V segment lost 8 bases, leaving 12 bases of the junction unmatched. Per the germline V gene, CDR1 is DFQATT and CDR2 is SNEGSKA (reference sequence). CDR3 protein: CSPDGLAGGQFNEQFF. As DNA, the CDR3 is TGCAGTCCTGACGGACTAGCGGGGGGCCAATTCAATGAGCAGTTCTTC.

The V and J genes are TRBV19 and TRBJ2-1; D remains unclear. Trimming took 4 bases from V and 3 from J, leaving 4 bases between them. The CDR3 sequence is 12 residues long. Germline lookup yields CDR1 LNHDA and CDR2 SQIVND (reference sequence). The CDR3 protein is CASSKVYNEQFF. As DNA, the CDR3 is TGTGCCAGTAGTAAAGTCTACAATGAGCAGTTCTTC.

The V call is TRBV12-3 or TRBV12-4, the J call TRBJ2-1; 11 bases agree with TRBD2. This CDR3 has 14 residues. V trimming: 7 bases; J trimming: 6 bases; junction bases outside the gene matches: 5. CDR3: CASTFGLAGNEQFF. The CDR3 DNA reads TGTGCCAGCACCTTCGGACTAGCGGGCAATGAGCAGTTCTTC.

This clonotype was seen repeatedly, ten times or more. The genes are TRBV12-3 or TRBV12-4 and TRBJ2-2; 8 bases line up with TRBD2. The CDR3 runs 18 residues. Trimming removed 6 bases from V and 2 bases from J; junction bases left unmatched: 14. CDR3 amino acids: CASSRPPFSGTNTGELFF. The CDR3 nucleotides read TGTGCCAGCAGCCGACCCCCGTTTAGCGGGACAAACACCGGGGAGCTGTTTTTT.

This clonotype came up a few times. The chain links TRBV12-3 or TRBV12-4 to TRBJ2-7; the D gene is possibly TRBD2 (5 bases). This CDR3 spans 13 amino acids. V was pared by 6 bases and J by 3 bases, with 12 bases between. CDR3 nucleotide sequence: TGTGCCAGCAGGCGGAGGCTCGGCTACGAGCAGTACTTC. Translating it yields CASRRRLGYEQYF.

The chain recombines TRBV7-2 with TRBJ1-5; D gene uncertain. The ends were cut back, 3 bases at V and 5 bases at J, with 14 bases in the middle. Germline lookup yields CDR1 SGHTA and CDR2 FQGNSA. The CDR3 extends over 15 amino acids. The CDR3 sequence: CASSFDGLEDQPQHF. CDR3 DNA: TGTGCCAGCAGCTTTGATGGCTTGGAGGATCAGCCCCAGCATTTT.

This clonotype was counted only a few times. This chain connects TRBV19 to TRBJ2-2, with D unclear. Trimming cost V 5 bases and J 4 bases, with 17 bases left between them. The length of the CDR3 is 16 residues. Germline V lookup: CDR1 LNHDA, CDR2 SQIVND (reference sequence). The CDR3 here is CASSLAASVGTGELFF. CDR3 nucleotides: TGTGCCAGTAGTTTGGCGGCTAGTGTTGGCACCGGGGAGCTGTTTTTT.

This clonotype was seen more than once but under ten times. The J gene is TRBJ1-2, the V gene TRBV7-2; tentatively, D is TRBD1 (5 bases). CDR3 length: 14 amino acids. Trimming removed 4 bases from V and 7 bases from J, with 16 bases in between. Per the germline V gene, CDR1 is SGHTA and CDR2 is FQGNSA. CDR3 sequence: CASSWGLSASGYTF. The CDR3 DNA follows: TGTGCCAGCAGCTGGGGGTTATCGGCGAGTGGCTACACCTTC.

The V call is TRBV2, the J call TRBJ2-7, with no clear D. This CDR3 region has 15 residues. V lost 6 bases to trimming and J lost 1 base, with 16 bases between them. Germline-derived CDR1 and CDR2 are SNHLY and FYNNEI. DNA for the CDR3: TGTGCCAGCAGAGAGACCCGGGCCGCATCCTACGAGCAGTACTTC. Amino acids: CASRETRAASYEQYF.

The chain has TRBV27 and TRBJ2-5; 8 bases fit TRBD2. The CDR3 spans 15 residues. V trimming: 6 bases; J trimming: 5 bases; junction bases outside the gene matches: 11. Germline-derived CDR1 and CDR2 are MNHEY and SMNVEV (reference sequence). The CDR3 DNA reads TGTGCCAGCAGATCTTCCGGGAGGGGCAAGGAGACCCAGTACTTC. Encoded protein: CASRSSGRGKETQYF.

The chain joins TRBV2 to TRBJ1-2, with D possibly TRBD1 on 5 matching bases. Germline V gives CDR1 SNHLY, CDR2 FYNNEI. The CDR3 contains 13 residues. Trimming took 4 bases from V and 3 from J, leaving 9 bases between them. The CDR3 reads CASSGRRDYGYTF. CDR3 in DNA: TGTGCCAGCAGTGGCCGCAGGGACTATGGCTACACCTTC.

The rearrangement links TRBV2 to TRBJ2-7; D unresolved. CDR3 length: 12 amino acids. Germline CDR1 and CDR2: SNHLY and FYNNEI. The V end lost 2 bases, the J end lost 3 bases, and 5 bases lay between the germline ends. CDR3 region: CASSERIYEQYF. CDR3 coding DNA: TGTGCCAGCAGTGAACGTATCTACGAGCAGTACTTC.

This clonotype occurred a few times. The chain has TRBV18 and TRBJ2-7, with 9 bases aligning to TRBD1. In germline, CDR1 is KGHSH, CDR2 LQKENI. The CDR3 loop spans 14 amino acids. The trim removed 4 bases at V and 5 bases at J, leaving 6 bases unmatched. CDR3 coding DNA: TGTGCCAGCTCACTGGGGACAGGGCCCAACGAGCAGTACTTC. Its translation: CASSLGTGPNEQYF.

The chain links TRBV7-2 to TRBJ1-6; D is unclear. V was pared by 5 bases and J by 4 bases, with 12 bases between. Per germline, CDR1 SGHTA and CDR2 FQGNSA. The CDR3 is made up of 15 amino acids. This CDR3 is CASSLQAVYNSPLHF. The CDR3, as DNA: TGTGCCAGCAGCCTCCAGGCAGTTTATAATTCACCCCTCCACTTT.

This clonotype was counted a few times. The chain joins TRBV7-2 to TRBJ2-3; 8 nucleotides line up with TRBD2. Germline V gene sequence: CDR1 SGHTA, CDR2 FQGNSA. The V segment lost 1 base and the J segment 14 bases; nucleotides outside the gene matches: 5. The CDR3 covers 12 residues. The CDR3 sequence: CASSLDGGLVYF. In DNA form, the CDR3 reads TGTGCCAGCAGCTTAGATGGGGGACTAGTGTATTTT.

The V gene is TRBV7-9, the J gene TRBJ1-5; D call uncertain. The CDR3 runs to 15 residues. The germline CDR1 and CDR2 sequences are SEHNR and FQNEAQ (reference sequence). The ends were cut back, 3 bases at V and 2 bases at J, with 11 bases in the middle. The chain's CDR3 is CASSFGPRGNQPQHF. Written as DNA, the CDR3 is TGTGCCAGCAGCTTCGGGCCCCGGGGCAATCAGCCCCAGCATTTT.

This clonotype occurred a few times. V and J are TRBV27 and TRBJ2-3; the match to TRBD2 covers 10 bases. V lost 4 bases, J lost 2 bases, and 6 bases stayed unmatched. CDR1 is MNHEY, CDR2 SMNVEV, per germline (reference sequence). The CDR3 sequence is 16 residues long. Here the CDR3 reads CASSSPSGSFTDTQYF. CDR3 nucleotides: TGTGCCAGCAGTTCTCCTAGCGGGAGCTTCACAGATACGCAGTATTTT.